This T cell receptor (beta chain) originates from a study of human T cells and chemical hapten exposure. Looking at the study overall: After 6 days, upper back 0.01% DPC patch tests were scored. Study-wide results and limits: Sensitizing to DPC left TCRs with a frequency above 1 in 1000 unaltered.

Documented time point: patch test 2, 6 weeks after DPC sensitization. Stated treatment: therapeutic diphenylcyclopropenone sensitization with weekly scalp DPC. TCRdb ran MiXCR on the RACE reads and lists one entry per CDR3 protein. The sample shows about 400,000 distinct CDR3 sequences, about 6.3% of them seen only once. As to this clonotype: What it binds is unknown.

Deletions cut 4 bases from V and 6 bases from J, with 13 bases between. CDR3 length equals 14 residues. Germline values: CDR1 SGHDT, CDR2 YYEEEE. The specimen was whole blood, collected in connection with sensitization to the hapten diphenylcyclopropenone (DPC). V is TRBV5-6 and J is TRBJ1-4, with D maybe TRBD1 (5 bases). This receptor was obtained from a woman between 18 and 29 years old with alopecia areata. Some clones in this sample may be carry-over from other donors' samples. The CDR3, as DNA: TGTGCCAGCAGCCAGGGACCGGGGGATGAAAAACTGTTTTTT. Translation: CASSQGPGDEKLFF.